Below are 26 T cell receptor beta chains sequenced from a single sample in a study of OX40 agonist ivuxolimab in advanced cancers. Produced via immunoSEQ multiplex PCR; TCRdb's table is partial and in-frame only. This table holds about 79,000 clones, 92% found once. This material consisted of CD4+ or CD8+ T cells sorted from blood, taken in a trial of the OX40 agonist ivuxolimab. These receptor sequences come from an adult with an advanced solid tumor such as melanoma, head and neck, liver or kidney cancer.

The CDR3 region has the DNA TGTGCCAGCTCACCACTTCCCGGACAAATTCAGAACACTGAAGCTTTCTTT. Translating gives CASSPLPGQIQNTEAFF. This rearrangement joins TRBV18 to TRBJ1-1, with D possibly matching TRBD1 (5 bases). The CDR3 is 17 amino acids. Germline CDR1 KGHSH, CDR2 LQKENI. V lost 1 base and J 1 base, leaving 16 bases between the germline ends.

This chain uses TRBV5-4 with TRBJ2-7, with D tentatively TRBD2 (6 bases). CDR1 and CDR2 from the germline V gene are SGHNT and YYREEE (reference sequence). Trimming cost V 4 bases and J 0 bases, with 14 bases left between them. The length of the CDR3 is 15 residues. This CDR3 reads CASSKEGLYSYEQYF. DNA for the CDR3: TGTGCCAGCAGCAAGGAGGGGCTCTACTCCTACGAGCAGTACTTC.

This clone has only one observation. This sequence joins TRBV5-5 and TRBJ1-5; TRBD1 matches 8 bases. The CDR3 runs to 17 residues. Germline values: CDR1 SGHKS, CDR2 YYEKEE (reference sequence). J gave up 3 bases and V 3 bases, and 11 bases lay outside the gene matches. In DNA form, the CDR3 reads TGTGCCAGCAGCTGGCGAACAGGGGGGGGAATCAATCAGCCCCAGCATTTT. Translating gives CASSWRTGGGINQPQHF. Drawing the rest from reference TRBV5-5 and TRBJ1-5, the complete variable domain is DAGVTQSPTHLIKTRGQQVTLRCSPISGHKSVSWYQQVLGQGPQFIFQYYEKEERGRGNFPDRFSARQFPNYSSELNVNALLLGDSALYLCASSWRTGGGINQPQHFGDGTRLSIL.

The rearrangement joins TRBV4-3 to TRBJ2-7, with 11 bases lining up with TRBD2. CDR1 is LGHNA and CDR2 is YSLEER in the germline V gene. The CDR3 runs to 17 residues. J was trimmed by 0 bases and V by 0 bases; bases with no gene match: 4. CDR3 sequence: CASSQEVTSGNSYEQYF. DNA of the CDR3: TGCGCCAGCAGCCAAGAGGTGACTAGCGGGAACTCCTACGAGCAGTACTTC.

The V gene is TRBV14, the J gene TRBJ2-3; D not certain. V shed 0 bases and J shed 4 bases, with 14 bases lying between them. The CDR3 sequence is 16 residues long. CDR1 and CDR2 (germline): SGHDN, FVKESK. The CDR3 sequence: CASSQDLAPPSDTQYF. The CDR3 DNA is TGTGCCAGCAGCCAAGACCTCGCGCCACCGTCAGATACGCAGTATTTT.

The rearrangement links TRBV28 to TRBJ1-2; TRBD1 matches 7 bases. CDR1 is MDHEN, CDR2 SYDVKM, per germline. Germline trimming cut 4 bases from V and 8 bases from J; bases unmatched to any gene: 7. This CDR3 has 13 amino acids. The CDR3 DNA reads TGTGCCAGCAGTTCTACAGGGGCCACGGGCTACACCTTC. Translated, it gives CASSSTGATGYTF.

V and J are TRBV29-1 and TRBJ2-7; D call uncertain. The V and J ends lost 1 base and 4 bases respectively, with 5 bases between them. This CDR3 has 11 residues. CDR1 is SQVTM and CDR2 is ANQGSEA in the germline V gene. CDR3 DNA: TGCAGCGTTGAAGCCTATTACGAGCAGTACTTC. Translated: CSVEAYYEQYF.

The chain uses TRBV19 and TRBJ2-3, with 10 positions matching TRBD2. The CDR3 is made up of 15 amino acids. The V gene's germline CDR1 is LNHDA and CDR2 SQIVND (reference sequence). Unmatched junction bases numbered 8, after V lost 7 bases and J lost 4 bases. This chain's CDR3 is CASTRLAGVPDTQYF. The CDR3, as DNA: TGTGCCAGTACCCGGCTAGCGGGAGTTCCAGATACGCAGTATTTT. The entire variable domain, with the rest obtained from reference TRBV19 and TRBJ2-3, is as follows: DGGITQSPKYLFRKEGQNVTLSCEQNLNHDAMYWYRQDPGQGLRLIYYSQIVNDFQKGDIAEGYSVSREKKESFPLTVTSAQKNPTAFYLCASTRLAGVPDTQYFGPGTRLTVL.

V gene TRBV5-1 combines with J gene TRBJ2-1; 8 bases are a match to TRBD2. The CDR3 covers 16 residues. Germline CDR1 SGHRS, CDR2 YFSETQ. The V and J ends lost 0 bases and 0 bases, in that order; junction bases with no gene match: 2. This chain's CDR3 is CASSLVAGRSYNEQFF. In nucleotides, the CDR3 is TGCGCCAGCAGCTTGGTAGCGGGGCGCTCCTACAATGAGCAGTTCTTC.

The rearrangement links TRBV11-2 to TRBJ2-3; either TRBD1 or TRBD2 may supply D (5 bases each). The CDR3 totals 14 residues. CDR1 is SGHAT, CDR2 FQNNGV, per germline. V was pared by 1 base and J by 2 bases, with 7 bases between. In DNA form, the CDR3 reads TGTGCCAGCAGCTTAGGGGGGTTCACAGATACGCAGTATTTT. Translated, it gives CASSLGGFTDTQYF. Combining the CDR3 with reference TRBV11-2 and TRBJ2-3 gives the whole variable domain EAGVAQSPRYKIIEKRQSVAFWCNPISGHATLYWYQQILGQGPKLLIQFQNNGVVDDSQLPKDRFSAERLKGVDSTLKIQPAKLEDSAVYLCASSLGGFTDTQYFGPGTRLTVL.

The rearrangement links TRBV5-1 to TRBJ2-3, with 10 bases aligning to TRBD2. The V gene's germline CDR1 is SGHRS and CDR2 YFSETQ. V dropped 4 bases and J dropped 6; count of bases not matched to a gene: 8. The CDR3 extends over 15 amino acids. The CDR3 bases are TGCGCCAGCAGCACCCTAGCGGGAGTTGGGGATACGCAGTATTTT. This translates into CASSTLAGVGDTQYF.

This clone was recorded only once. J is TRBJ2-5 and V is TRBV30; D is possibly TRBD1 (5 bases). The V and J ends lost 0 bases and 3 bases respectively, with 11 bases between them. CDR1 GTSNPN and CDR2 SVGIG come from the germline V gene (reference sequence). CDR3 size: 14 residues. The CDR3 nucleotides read TGTGCCTGGAGTGTACTTGCAGGGAAAGAGACCCAGTACTTC. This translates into CAWSVLAGKETQYF.

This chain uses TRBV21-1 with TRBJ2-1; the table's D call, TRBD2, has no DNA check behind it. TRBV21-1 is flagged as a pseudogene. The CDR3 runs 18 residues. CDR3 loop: CASSKPDYGGGLRNEQFF. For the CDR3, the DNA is TGTGCCAGCAGCAAACCGGACTACGGGGGGGGGCTAAGGAATGAGCAGTTCTTC.

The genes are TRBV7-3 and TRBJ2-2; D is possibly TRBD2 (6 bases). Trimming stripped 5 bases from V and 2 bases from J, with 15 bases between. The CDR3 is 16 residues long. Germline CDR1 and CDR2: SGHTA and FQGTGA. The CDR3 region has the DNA TGTGCCAGCAGCCCCTTCAGGACTACTAACACCGGGGAGCTGTTTTTT. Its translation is CASSPFRTTNTGELFF.

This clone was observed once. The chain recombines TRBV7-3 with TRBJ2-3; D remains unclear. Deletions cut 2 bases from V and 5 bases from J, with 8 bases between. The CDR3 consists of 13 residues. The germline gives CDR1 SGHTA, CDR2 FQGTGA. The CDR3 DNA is TGTGCCAGCAGCTTATCCAGAGGAGATACGCAGTATTTT. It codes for CASSLSRGDTQYF.

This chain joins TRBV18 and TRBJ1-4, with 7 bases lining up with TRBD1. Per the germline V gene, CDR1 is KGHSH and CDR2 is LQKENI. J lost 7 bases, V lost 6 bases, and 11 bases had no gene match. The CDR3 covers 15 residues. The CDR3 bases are TGTGCCAGCTCCTCACAGACAGGGTTTGTTGAAAAACTGTTTTTT. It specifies CASSSQTGFVEKLFF.

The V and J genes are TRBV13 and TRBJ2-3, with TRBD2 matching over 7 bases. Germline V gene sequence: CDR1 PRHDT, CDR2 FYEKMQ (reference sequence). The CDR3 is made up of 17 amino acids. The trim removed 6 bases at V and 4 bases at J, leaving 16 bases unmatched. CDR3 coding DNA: TGTGCCAGCAGTGAAGTTAGGACTAGAGGTGGGGCAGATACGCAGTATTTT. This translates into CASSEVRTRGGADTQYF.

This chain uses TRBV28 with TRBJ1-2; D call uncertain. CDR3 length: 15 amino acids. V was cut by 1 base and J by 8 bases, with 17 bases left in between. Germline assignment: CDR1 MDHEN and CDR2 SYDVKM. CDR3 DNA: TGTGCCAGCAGTTTATTGCCGAGCCAAAGCGGCGGCTACACCTTC. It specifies CASSLLPSQSGGYTF.

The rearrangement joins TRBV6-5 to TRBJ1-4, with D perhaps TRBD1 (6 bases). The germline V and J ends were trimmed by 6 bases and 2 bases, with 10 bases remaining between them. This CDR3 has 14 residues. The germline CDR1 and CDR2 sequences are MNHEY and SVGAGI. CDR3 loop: CASSPQGTNEKLFF. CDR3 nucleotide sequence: TGTGCCAGCAGCCCCCAGGGGACTAATGAAAAACTGTTTTTT.

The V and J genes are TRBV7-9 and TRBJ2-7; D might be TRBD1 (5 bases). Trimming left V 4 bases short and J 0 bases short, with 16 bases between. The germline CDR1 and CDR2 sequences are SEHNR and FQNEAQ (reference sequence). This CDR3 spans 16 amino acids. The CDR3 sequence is CASSSPRLQASYEQYF. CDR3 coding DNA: TGTGCCAGCAGCTCTCCCCGGTTACAGGCCTCCTACGAGCAGTACTTC.

The CDR3 is CASSSPGLAGGKTQYF. The CDR3 DNA reads TGTGCCAGCAGCTCCCCTGGGCTAGCGGGGGGGAAGACCCAGTACTTC. V and J are TRBV7-2 and TRBJ2-5; the match to TRBD2 covers 12 bases. The trim removed 4 bases at V and 6 bases at J, leaving 9 bases unmatched. The CDR3 consists of 16 residues. Germline V gene data show CDR1 as SGHTA and CDR2 as FQGNSA.

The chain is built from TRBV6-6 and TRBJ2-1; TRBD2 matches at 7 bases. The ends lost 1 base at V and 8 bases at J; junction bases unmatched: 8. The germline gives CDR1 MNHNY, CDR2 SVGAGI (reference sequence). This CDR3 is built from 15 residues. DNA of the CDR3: TGTGCCAGCAGTTACTTAAGCGGGACCCCGGATGAGCAGTTCTTC. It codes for CASSYLSGTPDEQFF.

CDR3 amino acids: CASSLRSGRAGADTQYF. The CDR3 coding sequence is TGTGCCAGCAGTTTACGGAGCGGGAGGGCCGGGGCAGATACGCAGTATTTT. The chain carries TRBV28 and TRBJ2-3; TRBD2 matches 10 bases. J gave up 4 bases and V 2 bases, and 9 bases lay outside the gene matches. The CDR3 runs to 17 residues. Germline CDR1 and CDR2: MDHEN and SYDVKM.

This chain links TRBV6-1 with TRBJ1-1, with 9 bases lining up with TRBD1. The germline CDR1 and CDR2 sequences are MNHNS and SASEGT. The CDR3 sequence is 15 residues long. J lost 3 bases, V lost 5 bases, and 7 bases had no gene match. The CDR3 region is CASSTRDRAYTEAFF. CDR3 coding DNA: TGTGCCAGCAGTACACGGGACAGGGCCTACACTGAAGCTTTCTTT.

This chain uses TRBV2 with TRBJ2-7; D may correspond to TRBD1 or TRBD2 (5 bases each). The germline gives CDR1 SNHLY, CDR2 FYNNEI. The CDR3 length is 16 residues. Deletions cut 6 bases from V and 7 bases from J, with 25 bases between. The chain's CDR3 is CASSPNARGAGREQYF. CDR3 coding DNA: TGTGCCAGCAGCCCCAATGCTAGAGGGGCCGGCCGAGAGCAGTACTTC.

CDR3 residues: CASSNSYTEAFF. The CDR3 bases are TGCGCCAGCAGTAACAGTTACACTGAAGCTTTCTTT. The V and J genes are TRBV5-1 and TRBJ1-1; the D is unclear. CDR1 SGHRS and CDR2 YFSETQ come from the germline V gene. The CDR3 runs to 12 residues. Trimming took off 5 bases at V and 3 bases at J, with 8 bases between the two ends.